This section outlines one T cell receptor (beta chain) sequence together with its context. No antigen is known for it. No clone much larger than this one lies a single base away; base qualities are absent. The data originate from a study of shared clonotypes between healthy human individuals (dated by TCRdb to about 2020). For the wider study: A few men and a couple of women, aged 18 to 49 years, made up the cohort. Per donor, three plates each were used for CD4 naive and CD4 memory, two for CD8 naive, and one for CD8 memory. Each donor's leukapheresis produced roughly between about 0.9 and 9.5 billion PBMCs. To estimate repertoire size and how much clonotype sharing occurs between individuals, the study deeply sequenced the blood TCR repertoires of about five healthy adults. Different laboratories and diverse techniques were used to prepare libraries and sequence TCR repertoires, to increase sequencing depth and limit assay-specific biases.

Donors were healthy HIV-negative adults with no recently reported acute infections or vaccinations. Every donor was a Caucasian adult living in Nashville, Tennessee, USA. CD4+ T cells were enriched by magnetic negative selection; naive cells were then positively selected on CD45RA, and the negative fraction formed the memory subset. Blood was obtained by leukapheresis, after which PBMCs were separated by Ficoll-Histopaque density gradient centrifugation and cryopreserved in liquid nitrogen vapor phase. Analytical flow cytometry was used to check the purity and quantity of every magnetically sorted T cell population. Genomic DNA was isolated from each sorted fraction and quantified by UV absorbance on a Nanodrop 2000c. Overall results and qualifications from the work: When four donors were compared, the shared fraction of clonotypes was 5% to 6.5% for naive CD4, about 4% for naive CD8, 2% to 2.5% for memory CD4, and 0.4% for memory CD8. Based on pairwise subsampling, the degree of clonotype sharing among donors was expected to be affected by sequencing depth. The genetic and exposure-history diversity represented was limited by the small number of donors. Larger estimated clonotype richness was generally found for naive subsets than for memory subsets. Sampling was limited to blood, and TCR repertoires in tissue likely differ from TCR repertoires in blood. Rarefaction of sorted-subset datasets indicated incomplete sequencing despite the large sequencing depth. Compared with non-shared clonotypes, the clonotypes found in all four sorted-subset donors had higher generation probabilities.

The junction carries 15 bases between V and J, which are trimmed by 2 bases and 8 bases respectively. The germline V gene encodes CDR1 SNHLY and CDR2 FYNNEI. The CDR3 covers 14 residues, taking in both the cysteine and the phenylalanine. Of the read, only the CDR3 DNA is kept; its 42 bases are in frame from base 1. TCR CDR3 regions were amplified from genomic DNA by multiplex PCR using the deep immunoSEQ assay. Genomic DNA extracted from each cell subset was distributed evenly over all wells of several immunoSEQ 96-well plates, and each plate served as one replicate. For sorted subsets, 200 to 250 ng of genomic DNA, equivalent to 25,000 to 35,000 T cell genomes, went into each replicate PCR. Purified libraries were measured with a Qubit 3.0 fluorometer, size-checked on a Bioanalyzer 2100, and measured again with the KAPA Library Quantification kit. Every immunoSEQ 96-well plate was sequenced on a separate single-read 150-cycle Illumina NextSeq 550 flow cell. Regarding the original processing steps: The immunoSEQ output contained only junctional sequences without quality scores, so filtering could not match that applied to full-length reads. To assign V/J genes and CDR3, sequences were annotated using PyIR, a Python wrapper for IgBLAST v1.9, with IMGT germline references. Reads were filtered out if the reads had weak V/J assignments (E-value above 1e-6), no CDR3, stop codons, out-of-frame junctions, or ambiguous translated residues. V3J clonotypes were defined by identical inferred V gene, J gene, and CDR3 amino acid sequence. Percentage overlap between repertoires was calculated by dividing the number of shared unique clonotypes by the size of the smaller repertoire. Three approaches were used to assess repertoire richness: RTK rarefaction, the Chao1 estimator, and Recon v2.1 estimates of unobserved clonotypes. OLGA was used to compute generation probabilities for all TCRbeta clonotypes that the gDNA method yielded from a handful of donors. Drawn from immuneACCESS, this table holds only the in-frame rearrangements with V and J called that TCRdb kept. Clones are partly lost; checked studies trace under half to an unresolved V gene and leave the rest unexplained. For V, J and clone size, that table is used; D and trimming come from the DNA. This sample holds 2 million to 2.5 million clones; approximately 95% were observed only once. Around 0.4% of the sample comes from the top ten.

The sequence derives from a man between 18 and 35 years old in good health. Some clones in this sample may be carry-over from other donors' samples. Material: naive CD4+ T cells from PBMCs. This specimen's cell subset or site label, per the study, means: CD45RA+ positively selected. The chain joins TRBV2 to TRBJ1-2; the D gene lacks a confident call. The sequence in DNA is TGTGCCAGCAGTGAAATAGTCACTACAGCCGGCTACACCTTC. This yields the protein CASSEIVTTAGYTF.